The clone carrying this T cell receptor (beta chain) turned up a few times. Its target is not known. The source of the sample is a study of T-cell memory formation after mild COVID-19. Findings and limits, study-wide: Day 15 to 85 contracting clones showed balanced CD4/CD8; later expanders leaned CD4+.

V was shortened by 0 bases and J by 11 bases, with 10 bases between the two germline ends. The CDR3 is 12 residues long. CDR1 is MNHEY, CDR2 SVGAGI, per germline. TCRdb re-called the 5' RACE reads with MiXCR, one entry per CDR3 protein. The profile shows some 82,000 distinct CDR3 sequences, about 13% of them singletons. This sequence originates from a man aged 18 to 29 who had mild COVID-19 (a few samples of this study predate the infection). Cell type and time point are not known. Sequenced material: PBMCs or a T cell subset sorted from them (not recorded which). The rearrangement links TRBV6-5 to TRBJ1-1; D gene ambiguous. The CDR3 DNA follows: TGTGCCAGCAGTTACTCACCGGGAAGGGCTTTCTTT. Translated: CASSYSPGRAFF.